This is a list of T cell receptor beta chains from one sample in a study of T cells in Graves' hyperthyroidism and ophthalmopathy. TCRdb used MiXCR to reprocess the multiplex PCR reads, holding one entry per CDR3 protein. The table includes about 380,000 distinct CDR3 sequences, under 20% detected once. Sequencing was done on a sample of blood. These receptors were taken from a man in his late teens or twenties with Graves' ophthalmopathy. The CDR3 runs from the conserved cysteine through the conserved F or W. D genes are given only for firm matches. Not all rows give a size; the values are once, few, many and, for expanded clones, a class.

j_call clone_size d_call cdr3_length v_call cdr3_nt cdr3_aa
TRBJ1-2 once . 14 TRBV29-1 TGCAGCGTTGAAGGGGGAGGAGACAACTATGGCTACACCTTC CSVEGGGDNYGYTF
TRBJ1-1 once . 15 TRBV6-1 TGTGCCAGCAGTCTTCAATCACATACCAACACTGAAGCTTTCTTT CASSLQSHTNTEAFF
TRBJ2-5 . TRBD2 15 TRBV2 TGTGCCAGGGGGGGACTAGCGGGCCTACAAGAGACCCAGTACTTC CARGGLAGLQETQYF
TRBJ2-2 few . 13 TRBV7-3 TGTGCCAGCAGCTTAGAGACCCCCGGGGAGCTGTTTTTT CASSLETPGELFF
TRBJ2-1 many . 13 TRBV28 TGTGCCAGTGCCCCCGGACAGATATTTGAGCAGTTCTTC CASAPGQIFEQFF
TRBJ2-3 . . 15 TRBV12-3/TRBV12-4 TGTGCCAGCAGTTTAGCGGGAGTAGGGGCAGATACGCAGTATTTT CASSLAGVGADTQYF
TRBJ2-2 . . 14 TRBV6-1 TGTGCCAGCTCCTGGGGGCAGTCCGGCGGGGAGCTGTTTTTT CASSWGQSGGELFF
TRBJ2-7 few TRBD2 15 TRBV29-1 TGCAGCGTTGAAGCACGAGGGCGGGGGGCGTACGAGCAGTACTTC CSVEARGRGAYEQYF
TRBJ1-6 many . 13 TRBV6-1 TGTGCCAGCAGTTTCAGGATTAATTCACCCCTCCACTTT CASSFRINSPLHF
TRBJ2-7 . TRBD1 14 TRBV4-1 TGCGCCAGCAGCCCTGGGGACAGGGGCTACGAGCAGTACTTC CASSPGDRGYEQYF
TRBJ2-3 many TRBD2 15 TRBV11-2 TGTGCCAGCAGCTTTCCGGGACTACTGGCAGATACGCAGTATTTT CASSFPGLLADTQYF
TRBJ2-1 many TRBD2 15 TRBV5-1 TGCGCCAGCAACCGAGGGACTAGCGGGGGGGTGGAGCAGTTCTTC CASNRGTSGGVEQFF
TRBJ1-2 . . 16 TRBV6-2/TRBV6-3 TGTGCCAGCAGTTACTTTAGCAGGGCACCTAACTATGGCTACACCTTC CASSYFSRAPNYGYTF
TRBJ2-3 . TRBD2 16 TRBV7-2 TGTGCCAGCAGCCTAACCGGGGGGAGTCACACAGATACGCAGTGTTTT CASSLTGGSHTDTQCF
TRBJ2-3 . . 13 TRBV19 TGTGCCAGTAGTAAGCCTGACACAGATACGCAGTATTTT CASSKPDTDTQYF
TRBJ2-1 few TRBD2 19 TRBV12-3/TRBV12-4 TGTGCCAGCAGTTTTGGAACTAGCGGGGCCACAGGGAACTACAATGAGCAGTTCTTC CASSFGTSGATGNYNEQFF
TRBJ1-5 . TRBD1 16 TRBV5-5 TGTGCCAGCAGCCCAACCTGGGACAGCAGCAATCAGCCCCAGCATTTT CASSPTWDSSNQPQHF
TRBJ1-5 . TRBD1 17 TRBV15 TGTGCCACCAGCAGCACCGACAGGGACCTTAGCAATAAGCCCCAGCATTTT CATSSTDRDLSNKPQHF
TRBJ1-1 once TRBD1 15 TRBV7-6 TGTGCCAGCAGCAAAGAGGGTGGCAGGGGGCTTGAAGCTTTCTTT CASSKEGGRGLEAFF
TRBJ1-2 many . 13 TRBV6-1 TGTGCCAGCAAGAGTTACTCTCTGCGGGGCTACACCTTC CASKSYSLRGYTF
TRBJ1-2 many . 15 TRBV6-5 TGTGCCAGCAGTTATACAATGGGCAGAACCTATGGCTACACCTTC CASSYTMGRTYGYTF
TRBJ2-5 . TRBD2 14 TRBV20-1 TGCAGTGCTCTCCGGGACTACCCTCAAGAGACCCAGTACTTC CSALRDYPQETQYF
TRBJ2-1 . . 18 TRBV5-1 TGCGCCAGCAGCTTGGGGAGACCCCTCATTCTCTCCTACAATGAGCAGTTCTTC CASSLGRPLILSYNEQFF
TRBJ2-5 once TRBD2 14 TRBV28 TGTGCCAGCAGTTCCCCACTAGCGCCCGAGACCCAGTACTTC CASSSPLAPETQYF
TRBJ2-5 few . 12 TRBV6-1 TGTGCCAGCATAGATTATCTGGAGACCCAGTACTTC CASIDYLETQYF
TRBJ2-7 . . 16 TRBV20-1 TGCAGTGTATTACCCGGGACTGGAGGACCCCCCTACGAGCAGTACTTC CSVLPGTGGPPYEQYF
TRBJ1-5 many . 14 TRBV28 TGTGCCAGCAGTTGGACAATTAGCAATCAGCCCCAGCATTTT CASSWTISNQPQHF
TRBJ2-2 . TRBD2 14 TRBV24-1 TGTGCCACCTCCTGGGGGACTAATACCGGGGAGCTGTTTTTT CATSWGTNTGELFF
TRBJ1-5 many . 15 TRBV3-1 TGTGCCAGCAGCCAAGATTTCGGGGGCGATCAGCCCCAGCATTTT CASSQDFGGDQPQHF
TRBJ2-6 many . 18 TRBV7-3 TGTGCCAGCAGCTTTTCCGTCGTGCCAAGCTCTGGGGCCAACGTCCTGACTTTC CASSFSVVPSSGANVLTF
TRBJ2-3 many TRBD2 15 TRBV6-4 TGTGCCAGCAGTCCGAGCGGGGGGGCCACAGATACGCAGTATTTT CASSPSGGATDTQYF
TRBJ2-2 . . 17 TRBV24-1 TGTGCCACCAGTGCCGTCCCCGGGGCAGGGGAGAACGGGGAGCTGTTTTTT CATSAVPGAGENGELFF
TRBJ2-1 . . 15 TRBV4-1 TGCGCCAGCAGCCAAGGGATTGTCCACTACAATGAGCAGTTCTTC CASSQGIVHYNEQFF
TRBJ2-3 . . 12 TRBV28 TGTGCCAGCAGTTTATCTAGGAACACACAGTATTTT CASSLSRNTQYF
TRBJ1-2 many . 12 TRBV11-2 TGTGCCAGCAGCTTTAGAATCTATGGCTACACCTTC CASSFRIYGYTF
TRBJ2-2 many . 16 TRBV7-9 TGTGCCAGCAGACCTACGACAGGCTCGAACACCGGGGAGCTGTTTTTT CASRPTTGSNTGELFF
TRBJ1-2 many . 12 TRBV6-5 TGTGCCAGCAGTTACTCGGTGGATGGCTACACCTTC CASSYSVDGYTF
TRBJ2-2 many TRBD1 14 TRBV20-1 TGCAGTGCTATCCAGGGGGCGGGTACCGGGGAGCTGTTTTTT CSAIQGAGTGELFF
TRBJ1-6 . . 13 TRBV7-3 TGTGCCAGCAGAGAAAGAAATAATTCACCCCTCCACTTT CASRERNNSPLHF
TRBJ2-3 . TRBD1 14 TRBV6-1 TGTGCCAGCAGGCCCCAGGGGGCGGGAGATACGCAGTATTTT CASRPQGAGDTQYF
TRBJ1-5 few . 12 TRBV27 TGTGCCAGCAGTCCAAGGGGGGGGCCCCAGCATTTT CASSPRGGPQHF
TRBJ1-3 . . 18 TRBV5-1 TGCGCCAGCAGCCCTGGGGTCGGGGAGCAAGGGTCTGGAAACACCATATATTTT CASSPGVGEQGSGNTIYF
TRBJ2-7 many TRBD2 15 TRBV6-1 TGTGCCAGCAGAGGTACGGGGGGTAGCTTCTACGAGCAGTACTTC CASRGTGGSFYEQYF
TRBJ2-1 few TRBD1 15 TRBV19 TGTGCCAGTAGTTTTAAGCGACAGGGGCGCAATGAGCAGTTCTTC CASSFKRQGRNEQFF
TRBJ2-1 . . 13 TRBV6-2/TRBV6-3 TGTGCCAGCAGGGTCATAAATTACAATGAGCAGTTCTTC CASRVINYNEQFF
TRBJ1-1 many . 12 TRBV9 TGTGCCAGCAGCTCCCGCCCTGGTAAAGCTTTCTTT CASSSRPGKAFF
TRBJ1-5 many . 13 TRBV3-1 TGTGCCAGCAGCCAGGGGCTGGAGCAGCCCCAGCATTTT CASSQGLEQPQHF
TRBJ1-5 many . 17 TRBV7-9 TGTGCCAGCAGCTTAGCGCAGGGCACCAAGGGCAATCAGCCCCAGCATTTT CASSLAQGTKGNQPQHF
TRBJ1-2 many . 12 TRBV18 TGTGCCAGCTCAACCCGACTGTTTGGCTACACCTTC CASSTRLFGYTF
TRBJ1-4 . . 13 TRBV19 TGTGCCAGTAGTGGTTTGACAGATGAAAAACTGTTTTTT CASSGLTDEKLFF
TRBJ1-6 . . 15 TRBV13 TGTGCCAGCAGTCCCTACCCGGGTCTTAATTCACCCCTCCACTTT CASSPYPGLNSPLHF